This is a list of T cell receptor beta chains from one sample in a study of blood T cells in healthy people across ages. Via MiXCR, TCRdb re-called the 5' RACE reads, giving one row per CDR3 protein. The repertoire holds around 990,000 distinct CDR3 sequences, with approximately 25% as singletons. The same specimen was also included in a second study, on T cells of mothers and their children.

The specimen sequenced was blood. These TCRs come from a girl between 2 and 10 years old in good health. The CDR3 runs from the conserved cysteine through the conserved F or W. Fields, in order: V gene, D gene, clone size, J gene, CDR3 protein, CDR3 DNA. A D gene is named only where the DNA matches it firmly. Clone size appears in some rows only: once, few, many, or a class for an expanded clone.

TRBV10-3	-	-	TRBJ2-7	CAISKSTRSEQYF	TGTGCCATCAGTAAGTCGACTCGCAGCGAGCAGTACTTC
TRBV20-1	-	-	TRBJ2-7	CSANTGGLYEQYF	TGCAGTGCCAACACCGGGGGGCTGTACGAGCAGTACTTC
TRBV27	-	few	TRBJ1-1	CASKTQWGTEAFF	TGTGCCAGCAAGACTCAATGGGGCACTGAAGCTTTCTTT
TRBV29-1	-	-	TRBJ1-1	CSVVGHQLLNTEAFF	TGCAGCGTTGTCGGACATCAGCTACTGAACACTGAAGCTTTCTTT
TRBV7-9	TRBD1	-	TRBJ1-1	CASSSRDSLLNTEAFF	TGTGCCAGCAGCTCACGGGACAGTCTATTGAACACTGAAGCTTTCTTT
TRBV5-4	-	-	TRBJ2-7	CASSPRVSGYEQYF	TGTGCCAGCAGCCCTCGCGTTAGTGGGTACGAGCAGTACTTC
TRBV7-2	TRBD2	few	TRBJ2-3	CASSSTSGRNDTQYF	TGTGCCAGCAGCTCGACTAGCGGGAGGAATGATACGCAGTATTTT
TRBV7-8	-	few	TRBJ2-5	CAGTPLSRVETQYF	TGTGCCGGCACCCCACTTAGCCGGGTGGAGACCCAGTACTTC
TRBV6-2/TRBV6-3	-	-	TRBJ2-7	CASRRVPCEQYF	TGTGCCAGCAGACGAGTACCGTGCGAGCAGTACTTC
TRBV7-2	-	-	TRBJ1-4	CASSHTRANEKLFF	TGTGCCAGCAGCCACACCAGGGCTAATGAAAAACTGTTTTTT
TRBV7-8	-	-	TRBJ1-2	CASSLALEGGYTF	TGTGCCAGCAGCTTAGCGCTTGAAGGTGGCTACACCTTC
TRBV4-2	-	few	TRBJ1-5	CASRMIAVSNQPQHF	TGTGCCAGCAGAATGATCGCCGTTAGCAATCAGCCCCAGCATTTT
TRBV7-2	-	-	TRBJ2-5	CASSLVSFEKFF	TGTGCCAGCAGCTTAGTGTCCTTTGAAAAGTTCTTC
TRBV12-5	-	-	TRBJ2-7	CASGLTSAYEQYF	TGTGCTAGTGGTTTGACTTCTGCCTACGAGCAGTACTTC